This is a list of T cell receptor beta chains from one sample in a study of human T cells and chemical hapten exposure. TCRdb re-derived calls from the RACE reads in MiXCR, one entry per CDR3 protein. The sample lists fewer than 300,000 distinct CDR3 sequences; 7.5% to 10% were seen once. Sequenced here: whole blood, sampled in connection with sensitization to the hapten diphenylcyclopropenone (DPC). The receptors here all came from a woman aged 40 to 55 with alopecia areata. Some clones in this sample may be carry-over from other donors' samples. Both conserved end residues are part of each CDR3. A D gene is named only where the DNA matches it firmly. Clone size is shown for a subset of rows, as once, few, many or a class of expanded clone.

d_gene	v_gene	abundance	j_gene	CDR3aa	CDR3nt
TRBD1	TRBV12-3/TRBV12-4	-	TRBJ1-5	CASSLDGTGGRQPQHF	TGTGCCAGCAGTTTAGATGGGACAGGGGGACGTCAGCCCCAGCATTTT
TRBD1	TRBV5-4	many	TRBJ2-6	CASSSTGSGANVLTF	TGTGCCAGCAGCTCGACAGGGTCGGGGGCCAACGTCCTGACTTTC
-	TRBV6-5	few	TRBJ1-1	CASSWALGQNTEAFF	TGTGCCAGCAGCTGGGCTTTGGGCCAGAACACTGAAGCTTTCTTT
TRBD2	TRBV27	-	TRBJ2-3	CASSLSLAGGSDTQYF	TGTGCCAGCAGTTTATCTCTAGCGGGAGGGTCAGATACGCAGTATTTT
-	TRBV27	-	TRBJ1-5	CASSIAGEHQPQHF	TGTGCCAGCAGTATCGCAGGGGAGCATCAGCCCCAGCATTTT
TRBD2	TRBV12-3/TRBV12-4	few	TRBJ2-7	CASSLSGAGVGEQYF	TGTGCCAGCAGTTTGAGTGGGGCGGGGGTAGGCGAGCAGTACTTC
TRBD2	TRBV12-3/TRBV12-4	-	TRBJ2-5	CASSRSGIEGETQYF	TGTGCCAGCAGTCGAAGCGGGATTGAGGGGGAGACCCAGTACTTC
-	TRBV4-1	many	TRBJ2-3	CASSQQQGPDTQYF	TGCGCCAGCAGCCAGCAGCAGGGCCCAGATACGCAGTATTTT
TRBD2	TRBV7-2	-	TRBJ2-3	CASSTGLATYTDTQYF	TGTGCCAGCAGCACGGGACTAGCGACATACACAGATACGCAGTATTTT
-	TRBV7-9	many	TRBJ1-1	CASSLYRDTEAFF	TGTGCCAGCAGCTTATATAGGGACACTGAAGCTTTCTTT
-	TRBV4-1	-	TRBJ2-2	CASSHGGHGELFF	TGCGCCAGCAGCCACGGGGGACACGGGGAGCTGTTTTTT
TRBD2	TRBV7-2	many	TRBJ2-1	CASSSHFSGNEQFF	TGTGCCAGCAGCTCCCATTTTAGCGGGAATGAGCAGTTCTTC
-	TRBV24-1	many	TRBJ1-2	CATSGLDGRGYTF	TGTGCCACCAGTGGTCTGGACGGCCGTGGCTACACCTTC
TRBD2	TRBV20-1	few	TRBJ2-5	CSALRTSGQETQYF	TGCAGTGCTCTGAGGACTAGCGGCCAAGAGACCCAGTACTTC
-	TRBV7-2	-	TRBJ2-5	CASSYQGLKETQYF	TGTGCCAGCAGCTATCAGGGGTTGAAGGAGACCCAGTACTTC
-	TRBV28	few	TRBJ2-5	CASLSSARRETQYF	TGTGCCAGCCTTTCTTCCGCCCGGAGAGAGACCCAGTACTTC
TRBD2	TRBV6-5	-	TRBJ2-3	CASSYSMGASGRATDTQYF	TGTGCCAGCAGTTACTCGATGGGGGCTAGCGGGAGGGCCACAGATACGCAGTATTTT
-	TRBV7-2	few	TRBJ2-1	CAGSLDSLYNEQFF	TGTGCCGGCAGCTTGGATAGCCTTTACAATGAGCAGTTCTTC
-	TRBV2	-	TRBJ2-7	CASSARAGVEEQYF	TGTGCCAGCAGTGCCAGGGCAGGGGTGGAAGAGCAGTACTTC
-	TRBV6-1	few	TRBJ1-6	CASIPMQGPNSPLHF	TGTGCCAGCATCCCTATGCAGGGACCAAATTCACCCCTCCACTTT
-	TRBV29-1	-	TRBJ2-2	CSVEPYRAGELFF	TGCAGCGTTGAACCGTACAGGGCCGGGGAGCTGTTTTTT
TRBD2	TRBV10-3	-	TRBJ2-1	CASFPRTSGYNEQFF	TGTGCCTCCTTTCCCCGGACTAGCGGTTACAATGAGCAGTTCTTC
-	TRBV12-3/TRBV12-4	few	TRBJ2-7	CASSWVGEPTYEQYF	TGTGCCAGCAGTTGGGTAGGGGAACCAACCTACGAGCAGTACTTC
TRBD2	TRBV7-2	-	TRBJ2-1	CASSPRLAGNEQFF	TGTGCCAGCAGCCCCCGACTAGCGGGCAATGAGCAGTTCTTC
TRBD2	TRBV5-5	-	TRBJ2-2	CASSFGTSGQGELFF	TGTGCCAGCAGCTTTGGGACTAGCGGACAGGGGGAGCTGTTTTTT
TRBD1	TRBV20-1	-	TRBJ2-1	CSASRGFSYNEQFF	TGCAGTGCTAGCAGGGGGTTCTCCTACAATGAGCAGTTCTTC
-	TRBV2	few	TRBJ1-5	CASMAGFPRTHQPQHF	TGTGCCAGCATGGCAGGGTTTCCGCGGACCCATCAGCCCCAGCATTTT
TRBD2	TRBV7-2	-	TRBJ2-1	CANSPPGLAGAGVYNEQFF	TGTGCCAACAGCCCTCCGGGACTAGCGGGCGCAGGGGTCTACAATGAGCAGTTCTTC
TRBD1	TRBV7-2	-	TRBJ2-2	CASSLKLNRGTGNTGELFF	TGTGCCAGCAGCTTAAAACTCAACAGGGGGACAGGGAACACCGGGGAGCTGTTTTTT
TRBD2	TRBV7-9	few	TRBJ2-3	CAGRVLAGEEQYF	TGTGCAGGCAGGGTGCTAGCGGGAGAGGAGCAGTATTTT
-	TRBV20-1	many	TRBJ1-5	CSARDGSSNQPQHF	TGCAGTGCTAGAGATGGAAGTTCCAATCAGCCCCAGCATTTT
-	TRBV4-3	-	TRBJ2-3	CASSQDEPLAGRSDTQYF	TGCGCCAGCAGCCAAGACGAACCTTTGGCGGGTCGATCAGATACGCAGTATTTT
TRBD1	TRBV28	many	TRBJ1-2	CASSLTARQGFRGYTF	TGTGCCAGCAGTTTGACCGCCAGACAGGGGTTTCGTGGCTACACCTTC
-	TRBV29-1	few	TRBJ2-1	CSVDQGKNPYNEQFF	TGCAGCGTTGATCAGGGCAAAAACCCCTACAATGAGCAGTTCTTC
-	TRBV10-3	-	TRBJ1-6	CAISGSRENSPLHF	TGTGCCATCAGTGGGTCGAGGGAGAATTCACCCCTCCACTTT
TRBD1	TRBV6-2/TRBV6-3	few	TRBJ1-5	CASSSGQGRSQPQHF	TGTGCCAGCAGCTCCGGACAGGGACGGAGTCAGCCCCAGCATTTT
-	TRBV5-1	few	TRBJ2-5	CASSEGYQETQYF	TGCGCCAGCAGCGAAGGGTACCAAGAGACCCAGTACTTC
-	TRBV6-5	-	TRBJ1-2	CASSPAVMGGSYGYTF	TGTGCCAGCAGCCCTGCGGTTATGGGGGGAAGCTATGGCTACACCTTC
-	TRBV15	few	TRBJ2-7	CATSRGGGSYEQYF	TGTGCCACCAGCAGAGGAGGGGGTTCTTACGAGCAGTACTTC
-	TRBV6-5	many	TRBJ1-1	CASSYFGEAFF	TGTGCCAGCAGTTATTTCGGTGAAGCTTTCTTT